The following is a T cell receptor (beta chain) sequence with its context. The CDR3 has 14 amino acids. V lost 11 bases to trimming and J lost 5 bases, with 21 bases between them. CDR1 is ENHRY and CDR2 is SYGVKD in the germline V gene. Across several immunoSEQ plates, the genomic DNA of each subset was split evenly. Around 30,000 T cell genomes, or roughly 200 ng DNA, went into the sorted-subset replicate PCRs. The assay was immunoSEQ multiplex PCR, and TCRdb's table has in-frame clones only and misses some. The table records roughly 550,000 clones, just under 97% of them present only once. The sample is drawn from a study of shared clonotypes between healthy human individuals. Study information: Per donor, three plates held CD4 naive cells, three held CD4 memory, two held CD8 naive and one held CD8 memory.

Terminally differentiated effector memory CD45RA+ cells were excluded by CCR7 positive selection of CD45RO-negative cells. Those who donated were healthy HIV-negative adults, with no recent acute infections or vaccinations reported. The sample comprised naive CD8+ T cells sorted from blood. J is TRBJ2-5 and V is TRBV10-3; D is ambiguous. The TCR originated in a woman between 25 and 40 years old in good health. In DNA, the CDR3 is TGTGCCTCTGCCCCATGGGAAAAAGGGGAGACCCAGTACTTC. Encoded protein: CASAPWEKGETQYF.